Presented here are 30 T cell receptor beta chains from one specimen sequenced in a study of blood T cells in healthy people across ages. The authors ran a second PCR of about 6 to 11 cycles using a sample-barcoded 5' primer and a J-beta primer mix. One entry per CDR3 protein, called by TCRdb with MiXCR from the 5' RACE reads. The table records 700,000 to 850,000 distinct CDR3 sequences, 36% of them present only once. Sequencing was done on a sample of blood. The receptors were sampled from a man aged 18 to 30 in good health.

This clonotype has at least ten counts. The chain couples TRBV20-1 to TRBJ1-1; a weak D match, TRBD1 (5 bases). The CDR3 spans 14 residues. The V and J ends lost 3 bases and 1 base respectively, with 12 bases between them. The germline CDR1 and CDR2 sequences are DFQATT and SNEGSKA (reference sequence). The CDR3 is CSASPHTGNTEAFF. DNA of the CDR3: TGCAGTGCTAGCCCACACACAGGGAACACTGAAGCTTTCTTT.

Ten or more counts support this clonotype. The chain carries TRBV20-1 and TRBJ2-1; perhaps D is TRBD1 or TRBD2 (7 bases each). The CDR3 extends over 14 amino acids. Germline V CDR1 and CDR2: DFQATT, SNEGSKA (reference sequence). The V end was cut by 4 bases, the J end by 5 bases, with 15 bases between. CDR3 coding DNA: TGCAGTGCTACCAGGGGGGGCCGTAACAATGAGCAGTTCTTC. Protein: CSATRGGRNNEQFF.

V and J are TRBV29-1 and TRBJ2-2, with 9 bases identical to TRBD1. Germline loops: CDR1 SQVTM, CDR2 ANQGSEA. CDR3 length equals 14 residues. V lost 5 bases and J lost 8; bases outside the gene matches: 9. CDR3 coding DNA: TGCAGCGTTCGAGCCGGGACAGGGACAGGGGAGCTGTTTTTT. This codes for CSVRAGTGTGELFF.

This clonotype has only a few counts. The CDR3 DNA follows: TGTGCCAGCAGTTCGCTAGCGGGGGGACCTTACAATGAGCAGTTCTTC. This translates into CASSSLAGGPYNEQFF. The gene calls are TRBV12-3 or TRBV12-4 and TRBJ2-1; TRBD2 aligns across 11 bases. The CDR3 loop spans 16 amino acids. The J segment lost 4 bases and the V segment lost 4 bases, leaving 6 bases of the junction unmatched.

CDR3 bases: TGTGCCAGCAGCCAAGATATGGGGCAGAATGAGCAGTTCTTC. This codes for CASSQDMGQNEQFF. The gene calls are TRBV3-1 and TRBJ2-1, with D tentatively TRBD1 (5 bases). Trimming stripped 0 bases from V and 7 bases from J, with 10 bases between. The CDR3 is 14 residues long. Germline lookup yields CDR1 LGHDT and CDR2 YNNKEL (reference sequence).

In its sample, this clonotype was seen many times. V and J are TRBV25-1 and TRBJ1-5, with D possibly matching TRBD1 (5 bases). Germline assignment: CDR1 MGHDK and CDR2 SYGVNS. The germline V and J ends were trimmed by 2 bases and 1 base, with 6 bases remaining between them. CDR3 length equals 14 residues. The CDR3 nucleotides read TGTGCCAGCAGTGAAGAGGGGAGCAATCAGCCCCAGCATTTT. Its protein is CASSEEGSNQPQHF. The whole variable domain, remainder taken from reference TRBV25-1 and TRBJ1-5, is EADIYQTPRYLVIGTGKKITLECSQTMGHDKMYWYQQDPGMELHLIHYSYGVNSTEKGDLSSESTVSRIRTEHFPLTLESARPSHTSQYLCASSEEGSNQPQHFGDGTRLSIL.

The chain couples TRBV10-3 to TRBJ1-3; unclear D gene. CDR1 is ENHRY and CDR2 is SYGVKD in the germline V gene. V lost 0 bases, J lost 1 base, and 10 bases lay in between. The CDR3 has 16 amino acids. CDR3 sequence: CAISESPGRSGNTIYF. The CDR3 nucleotides read TGTGCCATCAGTGAGTCCCCGGGGAGGTCTGGAAACACCATATATTTT.

This chain connects TRBV20-1 to TRBJ1-1; D unclear. The germline V gene encodes CDR1 DFQATT and CDR2 SNEGSKA (reference sequence). V was pared by 1 base and J by 1 base, with 7 bases between. The CDR3 loop spans 13 amino acids. The DNA of the CDR3 is TGCAGTGCTAGAGTAACAGCGAACACTGAAGCTTTCTTT. Translation gives CSARVTANTEAFF.

The rearrangement links TRBV15 to TRBJ2-5; the D is unclear. Judging by the DNA end, TRBJ2-1 fits better; the J call may be wrong. The germline gives CDR1 LNHNV, CDR2 YYDKDF (reference sequence). This CDR3 is built from 15 residues. In DNA, the CDR3 is TGTGCCACCAGCAGAGATGCTTCCACCCAAGAGACCCAGTTCTTC. Its translation is CATSRDASTQETQFF.

Only a few counts were recorded for this clonotype. The CDR3 DNA reads as TGTGCCAGCAGCCAAGGTCGGGCAGACATCTCACCCCTCCACTTT. This gives the protein CASSQGRADISPLHF. The V call is TRBV3-1, the J call TRBJ1-6; D uncertain. This CDR3 has 15 residues. Germline V gene sequence: CDR1 LGHDT, CDR2 YNNKEL (reference sequence). V was trimmed by 1 base and J by 10 bases, leaving 14 bases between them. Variable domain in full (rest from reference TRBV3-1 and TRBJ1-6): DTAVSQTPKYLVTQMGNDKSIKCEQNLGHDTMYWYKQDSKKFLKIMFSYNNKELIINETVPNRFSPKSPDKAHLNLHINSLELGDSAVYFCASSQGRADISPLHFGNGTRLTVT.

This clonotype was counted once. The junction departs from germline at one end; a sequencing error may be responsible. This chain uses TRBV5-1 with TRBJ2-3; a weak D match, TRBD2 (6 bases). CDR1 SGHRS and CDR2 YFSETQ come from the germline V gene. This CDR3 comprises 14 residues. CDR3 nucleotides: TGCGCCAGTACCGCGGGGAGGAACACAGATGCGCAGTATTTT. This gives the protein CASTAGRNTDAQYF.

The CDR3, as DNA: TGTGCCAGCAGCCGGACGGTAAGCTCCTACAATGAGCAGTTCTTC. Translated: CASSRTVSSYNEQFF. The chain recombines TRBV3-1 with TRBJ2-1; D is uncertain. Trimming took off 4 bases at V and 0 bases at J, with 10 bases between the two ends. This CDR3 region has 15 residues. Germline-derived CDR1 and CDR2 are LGHDT and YNNKEL (reference sequence).

The chain combines TRBV4-2 with TRBJ2-5; 10 bases align to TRBD2. Germline loops: CDR1 LGHNA, CDR2 YNFKEQ. The CDR3 contains 19 residues. Trimming took 1 base from V and 1 from J; bases not matched to a gene: 12. The CDR3 sequence: CASSQGGGTLAGLQETQYF. Written as DNA, the CDR3 is TGTGCCAGCAGCCAAGGGGGCGGAACACTAGCGGGGCTCCAAGAGACCCAGTACTTC.

In its sample, this clonotype was seen a few times. A far larger clone differs by one base, so this is likely a read error. The gene calls are TRBV4-2 and TRBJ2-5; D is unclear. The DNA end lines up better with TRBJ2-1; the J call may be wrong. Germline CDR1 is LGHNA and CDR2 is YNFKEQ. There are 12 residues in the CDR3. The CDR3 bases are TGTGCCAGCAGCCAAGATCAAGAGACCCAGTTCTTC. It specifies CASSQDQETQFF.

This clonotype appeared a few times. The rearrangement joins TRBV10-3 to TRBJ2-3, with D tentatively TRBD2 (7 bases). Germline CDR1 ENHRY, CDR2 SYGVKD. This CDR3 has 15 residues. Trimming took off 7 bases at V and 0 bases at J, with 14 bases between the two ends. The CDR3 sequence is CAITEGGHSTDTQYF. The CDR3 DNA is TGTGCCATCACCGAGGGGGGGCACAGCACAGATACGCAGTATTTT.

The chain couples TRBV29-1 to TRBJ2-7; TRBD1 is a possible D gene (6 bases). V was trimmed by 4 bases and J by 6 bases, leaving 7 bases between them. The germline CDR1 and CDR2 sequences are SQVTM and ANQGSEA. The CDR3 has 10 residues. Here the CDR3 reads CSVGRGEQYF. The CDR3 DNA reads as TGCAGCGTTGGCAGGGGCGAGCAGTACTTC.

The chain is built from TRBV13 and TRBJ1-1; 8 nucleotides align to TRBD1. Germline V CDR1 and CDR2: PRHDT, FYEKMQ (reference sequence). The V and J ends lost 5 bases and 10 bases, in that order; junction bases with no gene match: 15. CDR3 size: 15 residues. The CDR3 DNA is TGTGCCAGCAGCCCCGGGACAGGACCCCCGAAGGGAGCTTTCTTT. Its protein product is CASSPGTGPPKGAFF.

The chain links TRBV4-2 to TRBJ2-3; D may correspond to TRBD1 or TRBD2 (5 bases each). In germline, CDR1 is LGHNA, CDR2 YNFKEQ. Trimming took off 0 bases at V and 2 bases at J, with 12 bases between the two ends. The CDR3 is made up of 16 amino acids. The DNA of the CDR3 is TGTGCCAGCAGCCAAGATCTAGACGGGGCCACAGATACGCAGTATTTT. Its protein is CASSQDLDGATDTQYF.

This clonotype has ten or more counts. This chain connects TRBV4-1 to TRBJ1-5, with no clear D. The CDR3 totals 14 residues. Germline assignment: CDR1 MGHRA and CDR2 YSYEKL. V dropped 2 bases and J dropped 6 bases, with 11 bases sitting between them. The CDR3 DNA follows: TGCGCCAGCAGCCAACCGGGCGTTGCTCAGCCCCAGCATTTT. Protein product: CASSQPGVAQPQHF.

This clonotype was seen more than once but under ten times. This rearrangement joins TRBV20-1 to TRBJ1-3; D may be TRBD1 (5 bases). This CDR3 region has 15 residues. The germline V and J ends were trimmed by 0 bases and 0 bases, with 9 bases remaining between them. Germline loops: CDR1 DFQATT, CDR2 SNEGSKA (reference sequence). The CDR3 nucleotides are TGCAGTGCTAGAGATAGGGGTAGCTCTGGAAACACCATATATTTT. As protein: CSARDRGSSGNTIYF.

The chain carries TRBV13 and TRBJ2-7, with TRBD1 as a possible D gene (6 bases). The germline V gene encodes CDR1 PRHDT and CDR2 FYEKMQ (reference sequence). The CDR3 runs to 12 residues. V dropped 0 bases and J dropped 10 bases, with 10 bases sitting between them. The DNA for the CDR3 is TGTGCCAGCAGCTTAGGAGGGGGTGTTCAGTACTTC. Amino acid sequence: CASSLGGGVQYF.

The V gene is TRBV20-1, the J gene TRBJ1-2; no reliable D call. Germline V gives CDR1 DFQATT, CDR2 SNEGSKA (reference sequence). The CDR3 extends over 14 amino acids. Deletions cut 0 bases from V and 4 bases from J, with 12 bases between. The chain's CDR3 is CSARDQGGIYGYTF. The CDR3, as DNA: TGCAGTGCTAGAGATCAAGGCGGAATCTATGGCTACACCTTC.

The chain carries TRBV20-1 and TRBJ2-2; D is unclear. From germline, CDR1 is DFQATT and CDR2 SNEGSKA (reference sequence). V lost 2 bases to trimming and J lost 4 bases, with 11 bases between them. The CDR3 runs to 14 residues. The CDR3 loop reads CSARIGIGTGELFF. The CDR3 coding sequence is TGCAGTGCTAGAATAGGGATAGGCACCGGGGAGCTGTTTTTT.

V gene TRBV12-3 or TRBV12-4 combines with J gene TRBJ2-3; 8 bases fit TRBD2. CDR3 length equals 16 residues. The J segment lost 0 bases and the V segment lost 6 bases, leaving 8 bases of the junction unmatched. The CDR3 DNA follows: TGTGCCAGCAGCGCCCTAGCGGGTACTAGCACAGATACGCAGTATTTT. Translating gives CASSALAGTSTDTQYF.

In regard to this clonotype: A read error may be the cause here, since a much bigger clone is one base away. CDR3 sequence: CAISERREYSNCEQYF. The DNA for the CDR3 is TGTGCCATCAGTGAACGCCGAGAGTATTCTAACTGCGAGCAGTACTTC. The chain employs TRBV10-3 and TRBJ2-5; D unresolved. The better agreement between TRBJ2-7 and the DNA end casts doubt on the J call. The CDR3 is made up of 16 amino acids. Germline V gene data show CDR1 as ENHRY and CDR2 as SYGVKD.

The CDR3 loop reads CASSKLNLYSGNTIYF. Written as DNA, the CDR3 is TGTGCCAGCAGTAAACTAAACCTTTACTCTGGAAACACCATATATTTT. The V gene is TRBV2, the J gene TRBJ1-3; D is unresolved. Per the germline V gene, CDR1 is SNHLY and CDR2 is FYNNEI. The CDR3 covers 16 residues. Trimming left V 5 bases short and J 0 bases short, with 14 bases between.

The chain is built from TRBV20-1 and TRBJ1-3; TRBD1 matches 8 bases. CDR3 length: 13 amino acids. Trimming at V came to 6 bases and at J to 2 bases, leaving 3 bases not matched to a gene. The V gene's germline CDR1 is DFQATT and CDR2 SNEGSKA (reference sequence). The CDR3 DNA reads TGCAGTGCGTTGACAGGGGCTGGAAACACCATATATTTT. Residues: CSALTGAGNTIYF.

A few counts support this clonotype. The V and J genes are TRBV20-1 and TRBJ1-1; D gene uncertain. The CDR3 consists of 14 residues. V gave up 6 bases and J gave up 1 base, with 15 bases separating them. Germline CDR1 DFQATT, CDR2 SNEGSKA (reference sequence). The CDR3, as DNA: TGCAGTGCCCGAGCACTCGACTCGAACACTGAAGCTTTCTTT. Amino acids: CSARALDSNTEAFF.

V is TRBV6-6 and J is TRBJ2-7; D gene ambiguous. This CDR3 contains 13 residues. From germline, CDR1 is MNHNY and CDR2 SVGAGI (reference sequence). V was pared by 5 bases and J by 0 bases, with 8 bases between. For the CDR3, the DNA is TGTGCCAGCAGTGTCATCTACTCCTACGAGCAGTACTTC. This translates into CASSVIYSYEQYF.

This clonotype turned up a few times. At one boundary the junction diverges from the germline segment, which might be a read error. The chain's CDR3 is CASRQGQQDTKYF. The CDR3 region has the DNA TGCGCCAGTAGACAGGGACAACAAGATACGAAGTATTTT. This chain joins TRBV5-1 and TRBJ2-3; 7 positions match TRBD1. Looked up from germline, CDR1 is SGHRS and CDR2 is YFSETQ. The length of the CDR3 is 13 residues.